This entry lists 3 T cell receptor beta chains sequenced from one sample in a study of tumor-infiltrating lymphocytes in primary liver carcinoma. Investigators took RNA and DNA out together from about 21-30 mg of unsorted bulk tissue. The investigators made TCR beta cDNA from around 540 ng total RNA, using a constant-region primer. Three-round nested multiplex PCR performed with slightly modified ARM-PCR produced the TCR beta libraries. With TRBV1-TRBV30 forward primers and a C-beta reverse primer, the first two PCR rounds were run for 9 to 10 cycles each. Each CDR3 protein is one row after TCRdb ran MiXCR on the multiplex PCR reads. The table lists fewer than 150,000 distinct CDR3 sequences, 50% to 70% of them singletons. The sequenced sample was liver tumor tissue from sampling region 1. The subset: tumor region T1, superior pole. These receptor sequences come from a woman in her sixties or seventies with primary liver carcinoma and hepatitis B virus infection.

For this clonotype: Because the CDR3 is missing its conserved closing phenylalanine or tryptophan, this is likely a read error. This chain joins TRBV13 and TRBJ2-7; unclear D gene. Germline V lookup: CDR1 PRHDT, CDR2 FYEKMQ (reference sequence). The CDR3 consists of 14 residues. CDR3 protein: CASSSPWAHGEQYI. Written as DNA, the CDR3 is TGTGCTAGCAGCTCCCCGTGGGCCCACGGCGAGCAGTACATC.

This CDR3 is CASSRTGGLINQPQHF. The CDR3 DNA follows: TGTGCCAGCAGCCGGACAGGGGGCCTAATCAATCAGCCCCAGCATTTT. The chain carries TRBV7-8 and TRBJ1-5; 11 bases agree with TRBD1. The CDR3 has 16 residues. Losses at the gene ends were 5 bases for V and 3 bases for J; bases not matched to a gene: 6. Germline CDR1 SGHVS, CDR2 FQNEAQ.

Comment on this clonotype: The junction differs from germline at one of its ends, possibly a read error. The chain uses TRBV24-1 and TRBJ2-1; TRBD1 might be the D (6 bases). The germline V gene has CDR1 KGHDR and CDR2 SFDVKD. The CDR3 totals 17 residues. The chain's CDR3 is CATSDATGSRSFNEQFF. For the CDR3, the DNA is TGTGCCACCAGTGATGCAACAGGGTCTCGCTCCTTCAATGAGCAGTTCTTC.